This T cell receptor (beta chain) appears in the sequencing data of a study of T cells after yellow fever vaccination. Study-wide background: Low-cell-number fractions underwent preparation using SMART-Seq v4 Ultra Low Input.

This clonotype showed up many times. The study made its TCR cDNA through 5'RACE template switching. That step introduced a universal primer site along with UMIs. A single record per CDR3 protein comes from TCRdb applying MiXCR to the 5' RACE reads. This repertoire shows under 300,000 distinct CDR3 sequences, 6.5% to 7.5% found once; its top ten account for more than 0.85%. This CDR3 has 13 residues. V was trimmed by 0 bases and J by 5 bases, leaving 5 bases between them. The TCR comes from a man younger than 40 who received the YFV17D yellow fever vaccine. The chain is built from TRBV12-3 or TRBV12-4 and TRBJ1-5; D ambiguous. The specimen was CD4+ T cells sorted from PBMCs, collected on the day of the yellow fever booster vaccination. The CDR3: CASSLATDQPQHF. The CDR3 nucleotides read TGTGCCAGCAGTTTAGCCACCGATCAGCCCCAGCATTTT.